This entry lists 28 T cell receptor beta chains sequenced from one sample in a study of blood T cell repertoires in COVID-19. Only in-frame clones appear in the TCRdb table, and some are missing; sequencing was by immunoSEQ multiplex PCR. In the table there are roughly 38,000 clones, 80% to 90% of which are singletons. Specimen: peripheral blood. Receptor source: a man aged 55-75 years in a cohort sampled during active COVID-19.

The V call is TRBV9, the J call TRBJ2-3; no clear D. V shed 3 bases and J shed 0 bases, with 14 bases lying between them. The V gene's germline CDR1 is SGDLS and CDR2 YYNGEE. The CDR3 length is 16 residues. CDR3 bases: TGTGCCAGCAGCGACTCAAAGTGGAGTAGCACAGATACGCAGTATTTT. As protein: CASSDSKWSSTDTQYF.

A few counts support this clone. The CDR3 DNA sequence: TGTGCCAGCAGCTTGGGACTAGCGGGAGCCGAGCAGTACTTC. The encoded protein is CASSLGLAGAEQYF. V usage is TRBV5-4 and J usage is TRBJ2-7, with 12 bases matching TRBD2. The CDR3 is 14 residues long. The trim removed 0 bases at V and 6 bases at J, leaving 1 base unmatched. The germline V gene encodes CDR1 SGHNT and CDR2 YYREEE (reference sequence).

This clone was seen a few times. The chain joins TRBV4-2 to TRBJ2-1; perhaps TRBD2 as D (6 bases). CDR3 size: 15 residues. V lost 3 bases, J lost 5 bases, and 14 bases lay in between. CDR1 and CDR2 (germline): LGHNA, YNFKEQ. The CDR3 spells CASSQRLEADNEQFF. The CDR3, as DNA: TGTGCCAGCAGCCAGAGACTAGAGGCGGACAATGAGCAGTTCTTC.

This chain uses TRBV6-5 with TRBJ1-6; 7 nucleotides line up with TRBD1. Germline values: CDR1 MNHEY, CDR2 SVGAGI. This CDR3 is built from 14 residues. J was trimmed by 8 bases and V by 6 bases; bases with no gene match: 7. The CDR3 region has the DNA TGTGCCAGCAGGACGACAGGGTTGTATTCACCCCTCCACTTT. It yields the protein CASRTTGLYSPLHF.

The chain links TRBV18 to TRBJ2-7; 7 nucleotides align to TRBD1. Losses at the gene ends were 4 bases for V and 5 bases for J; bases not matched to a gene: 2. Per germline, CDR1 KGHSH and CDR2 LQKENI. This CDR3 contains 12 residues. The CDR3 nucleotides read TGTGCCAGCTCACTTGACAGGGACGAGCAGTACTTC. Translating gives CASSLDRDEQYF.

On this clone: Within the sample, other DNA sequences also encode this same CDR3. V usage is TRBV24-1 and J usage is TRBJ1-5; possible D gene TRBD1, 5 bases. CDR3 length: 14 residues. Germline CDR1 reads KGHDR; CDR2 reads SFDVKD. Trimming took 3 bases from V and 6 from J, leaving 11 bases between them. The CDR3 reads CATSDPAGGQPQHF. Here the CDR3 DNA reads TGTGCCACCAGTGATCCGGCGGGGGGTCAGCCCCAGCATTTT.

This chain links TRBV9 with TRBJ1-1; TRBD1 is a possible D gene (5 bases). The ends were cut back, 2 bases at V and 4 bases at J, with 9 bases in the middle. This CDR3 region has 13 residues. Germline values: CDR1 SGDLS, CDR2 YYNGEE. In nucleotides, the CDR3 is TGTGCCAGCAGCGTGGGCAGGGCCACTGAAGCTTTCTTT. Residues: CASSVGRATEAFF.

Here the CDR3 reads CAWKGDGTDTQYF. The CDR3 nucleotides read TGTGCCTGGAAGGGGGACGGCACAGATACGCAGTATTTT. The rearrangement uses TRBV30 and TRBJ2-3, with TRBD1 as a possible D gene (6 bases). With 4 bases removed from V and 1 base from J, the gap between germline ends came to 9 bases. This CDR3 is built from 13 residues. The V gene's germline CDR1 is GTSNPN and CDR2 SVGIG (reference sequence).

The J gene is TRBJ1-2, the V gene TRBV10-2; a weak D match, TRBD1 (6 bases). Germline CDR1 and CDR2: WSHSY and SAAADI. The ends were cut back, 6 bases at V and 8 bases at J, with 10 bases in the middle. The CDR3 consists of 11 residues. Written as DNA, the CDR3 is TGCGCCAGCAGGACCAGGGGCGGCTACACCTTC. As protein: CASRTRGGYTF.

The chain couples TRBV2 to TRBJ2-5, with 7 nucleotides matching TRBD1. V shed 4 bases and J 6 bases; nucleotides not matched to a gene: 5. Germline CDR1 is SNHLY and CDR2 is FYNNEI. The CDR3 runs 13 residues. CDR3 loop: CASSGRQGQTQYF. The CDR3 bases are TGTGCCAGCAGTGGAAGACAGGGCCAGACCCAGTACTTC.

As DNA, the CDR3 is TGTGCCAGCAAGACAGGGGGAGCGAACACCGGGGAGCTGTTTTTT. Its protein is CASKTGGANTGELFF. The chain carries TRBV2 and TRBJ2-2, with 9 bases identical to TRBD1. CDR3 length: 15 residues. V lost 7 bases to trimming and J lost 0 bases; unmatched junction nucleotides: 3. Germline V gene data show CDR1 as SNHLY and CDR2 as FYNNEI.

V gene TRBV19 combines with J gene TRBJ2-4; weak D call: TRBD1 (5 bases). The CDR3 loop spans 15 amino acids. Germline CDR1 and CDR2: LNHDA and SQIVND (reference sequence). Trimming pared 4 bases from V and 0 bases from J, leaving 10 bases between. Here the CDR3 DNA reads TGTGCCAGTAGTAGTACAGGTCTAGCCAAAAACATTCAGTACTTC. The encoded protein is CASSSTGLAKNIQYF.

The chain uses TRBV7-2 and TRBJ2-3, with TRBD2 identical over 12 bases. After removal of 2 bases from V and 5 bases from J, the junction contained 5 bases not matched to a gene. Germline V gene data show CDR1 as SGHTA and CDR2 as FQGNSA. There are 16 residues in the CDR3. DNA of the CDR3: TGTGCCAGCAGCTTACTAGCGGGGGGGCCCAAAGATACGCAGTATTTT. Its translation is CASSLLAGGPKDTQYF.

The V call is TRBV28, the J call TRBJ1-2; weak D call: TRBD1 (6 bases). Trimming took 5 bases from V and 8 from J, leaving 12 bases between them. The CDR3 spans 12 residues. Germline V gene lookup returns CDR1 MDHEN and CDR2 SYDVKM. CDR3 DNA sequence: TGTGCCAGCAGTCAGGGGTCGATCGGCTACACCTTC. It translates to CASSQGSIGYTF.

This chain uses TRBV6-5 with TRBJ2-5; 10 nucleotides align to TRBD2. After removal of 1 base from V and 2 bases from J, the junction contained 1 base not matched to a gene. The CDR3 is 15 amino acids. The V gene's germline CDR1 is MNHEY and CDR2 SVGAGI. CDR3 sequence: CASSYLGLAQETQYF. CDR3 coding DNA: TGTGCCAGCAGTTACTTGGGACTAGCGCAAGAGACCCAGTACTTC.

The CDR3: CASSLTTGTGYNEQFF. The CDR3 region has the DNA TGCGCCAGCAGCTTGACCACCGGGACAGGGTACAATGAGCAGTTCTTC. J is TRBJ2-1 and V is TRBV5-1, with 9 bases lining up with TRBD1. The V segment lost 1 base and the J segment 4 bases; nucleotides outside the gene matches: 6. Per germline, CDR1 SGHRS and CDR2 YFSETQ. The CDR3 length is 16 residues.

The genes are TRBV6-1 and TRBJ1-3, with TRBD1 identical over 10 bases. CDR1 MNHNS and CDR2 SASEGT come from the germline V gene. Germline trimming cut 1 base from V and 5 bases from J; bases unmatched to any gene: 8. This CDR3 contains 17 residues. The CDR3, as DNA: TGTGCCAGCAGTGAAGGGGGGGGACAGGGGAGGAGAAACACCATATATTTT. This sequence encodes CASSEGGGQGRRNTIYF.

The chain couples TRBV4-3 to TRBJ1-2; 7 bases align to TRBD1. The germline CDR1 and CDR2 sequences are LGHNA and YSLEER. The CDR3 totals 15 residues. Losses at the gene ends were 1 base for V and 4 bases for J; bases not matched to a gene: 6. This chain's CDR3 is CASSQGGQTLYGYTF. The CDR3 DNA reads as TGCGCCAGCAGCCAAGGGGGACAGACTCTCTATGGCTACACCTTC.

The rearrangement joins TRBV7-3 to TRBJ2-1; possible D gene TRBD2, 5 bases. The V and J ends lost 1 base and 2 bases respectively, with 9 bases between them. This CDR3 has 15 amino acids. Germline V CDR1 and CDR2: SGHTA, FQGTGA. CDR3 DNA: TGTGCCAGCAGCTTAAACCCGGGAACCTACAATGAGCAGTTCTTC. Translation gives CASSLNPGTYNEQFF.

The genes are TRBV7-9 and TRBJ2-3; 10 bases are shared with TRBD2. V lost 4 bases, J lost 4 bases, and 8 bases stayed unmatched. The germline CDR1 and CDR2 sequences are SEHNR and FQNEAQ (reference sequence). The CDR3 is 16 residues long. CDR3 amino acids: CASSSSGRAPPDTQYF. The CDR3 DNA sequence: TGTGCCAGCAGCTCCAGCGGGAGGGCCCCTCCAGATACGCAGTATTTT.

The chain joins TRBV7-3 to TRBJ2-1, with TRBD2 matching 7 bases. Trimming at V came to 1 base and at J to 3 bases, leaving 6 bases not matched to a gene. The CDR3 runs 16 residues. Germline CDR1 and CDR2: SGHTA and FQGTGA. The CDR3, as DNA: TGTGCCAGCAGCTTAAGACGCGGGAGTTTCTACAATGAGCAGTTCTTC. It translates to CASSLRRGSFYNEQFF.

The V and J genes are TRBV7-2 and TRBJ1-3, with 8 bases identical to TRBD1. The CDR3 has 14 residues. The V segment lost 5 bases and the J segment 2 bases; nucleotides outside the gene matches: 2. CDR1 SGHTA and CDR2 FQGNSA come from the germline V gene. CDR3 in amino acids: CASSVQGAGNTIYF. CDR3 bases: TGTGCCAGCAGCGTACAGGGGGCTGGAAACACCATATATTTT.

This rearrangement joins TRBV28 to TRBJ1-1; no reliable D call. V lost 6 bases and J 1 base, leaving 12 bases between the germline ends. CDR1 MDHEN and CDR2 SYDVKM come from the germline V gene. This CDR3 comprises 14 residues. This CDR3 reads CASRLWSTNTEAFF. CDR3 bases: TGTGCCAGCAGACTCTGGAGTACGAACACTGAAGCTTTCTTT.

The V and J genes are TRBV27 and TRBJ2-1; D call uncertain. V dropped 1 base and J dropped 6 bases, with 7 bases sitting between them. The germline V gene has CDR1 MNHEY and CDR2 SMNVEV (reference sequence). This CDR3 contains 13 residues. The CDR3 loop reads CASSLYPVNEQFF. CDR3 nucleotides: TGTGCCAGCAGTTTATACCCGGTCAATGAGCAGTTCTTC.

This rearrangement joins TRBV6-5 to TRBJ1-2, with D maybe TRBD1 (6 bases). There are 15 residues in the CDR3. Germline lookup yields CDR1 MNHEY and CDR2 SVGAGI. With 4 bases removed from V and 6 bases from J, the gap between germline ends came to 18 bases. The CDR3 bases are TGTGCCAGCAGTTCCTCAGGGGCCTCACCTCATGGCTACACCTTC. This codes for CASSSSGASPHGYTF.

The chain is built from TRBV6-5 and TRBJ1-2, with D perhaps TRBD1 (6 bases). The CDR3 has 13 residues. V shed 5 bases and J shed 5 bases, with 12 bases lying between them. Germline V gives CDR1 MNHEY, CDR2 SVGAGI. In nucleotides, the CDR3 is TGTGCCAGCAGTCACGACAGGAATTATGGCTACACCTTC. Its translation is CASSHDRNYGYTF.

V usage is TRBV5-6 and J usage is TRBJ2-1; 8 bases agree with TRBD1. Looked up from germline, CDR1 is SGHDT and CDR2 is YYEEEE. V shed 3 bases, J shed 10 bases, and the junction held 6 bases outside the gene matches. The CDR3 is 13 residues long. The CDR3 reads CASSSDRGWEQFF. The CDR3 DNA reads TGTGCCAGCAGCTCCGACAGGGGCTGGGAGCAGTTCTTC.

The chain uses TRBV28 and TRBJ2-5; 11 bases are shared with TRBD2. Germline assignment: CDR1 MDHEN and CDR2 SYDVKM. The CDR3 sequence is 15 residues long. The V gene end was trimmed by 6 bases and the J gene end by 9 bases; junction bases not matched to a gene: 12. In nucleotides, the CDR3 is TGTGCCAGCAGACCTGGGACTAGCGGCGCTCGGGCCCAGTACTTC. Its protein product is CASRPGTSGARAQYF.